This T cell receptor beta chain derives from a study of shared clonotypes between healthy human individuals. The protocol was immunoSEQ multiplex PCR, while the TCRdb copy is restricted to in-frame clones and leaves out a portion. This table has under 300,000 clones, over 50% appearing once. Germline assignment: CDR1 SNHLY and CDR2 FYNNEI. CDR3 length equals 14 residues. V gave up 5 bases and J gave up 6 bases, with 14 bases separating them. This TCR was recovered from a man between 25 and 39 years old in good health. The chain is built from TRBV2 and TRBJ2-1, with no clear D. Sequencing used memory CD4+ T cells sorted from blood. Subset indicated: CD45RA-negative fraction. The CDR3 coding sequence is TGTGCCAGCAGTAGACGGAGAAACGGCAATGAGCAGTTCTTC. This translates into CASSRRRNGNEQFF.